These 20 T cell receptor beta chains were all obtained from the same sample, sequenced in a study of early T cells in non-severe SARS-CoV-2 infection. MiXCR, applied by TCRdb to the 5' RACE reads, yields one record per CDR3 protein. The sample contains 45,000 to 60,000 distinct CDR3 sequences, around 9.7% of which appear only once. Sample: whole blood. All receptors come from an adult who was a healthcare worker with PCR-confirmed SARS-CoV-2 infection or an uninfected control (not recorded which).

In DNA form, the CDR3 reads TGTGCCAGCAGCCCTAGCGGGGGCTCCTACAATGAGCAGTTCTTC. Translation gives CASSPSGGSYNEQFF. The chain carries TRBV12-3 or TRBV12-4 and TRBJ2-1, with TRBD2 matching over 10 bases. The CDR3 loop spans 15 amino acids. Germline trimming cut 6 bases from V and 0 bases from J; bases unmatched to any gene: 2.

This clonotype turned up a few times. The J gene is TRBJ1-2, the V gene TRBV6-1; D is uncertain. The CDR3 extends over 15 amino acids. In germline, CDR1 is MNHNS, CDR2 SASEGT. V was cut by 0 bases and J by 4 bases, with 12 bases left in between. CDR3 loop: CASSEAMTPGYGYTF. The CDR3, as DNA: TGTGCCAGCAGTGAAGCCATGACCCCTGGCTATGGCTACACCTTC.

This clonotype has a handful of counts. Here the CDR3 DNA reads TGTGCCAGCAGCCTAGAGGGGCGGATGAACACTGAAGCTTTCTTT. Translated: CASSLEGRMNTEAFF. This chain links TRBV7-9 with TRBJ1-1; a weak D match, TRBD1 (5 bases). V lost 5 bases and J lost 0, with 13 bases in between. Germline V CDR1 and CDR2: SEHNR, FQNEAQ (reference sequence). The CDR3 spans 15 residues.

This clonotype is medium-sized by share. This chain links TRBV2 with TRBJ2-5; TRBD1 aligns across 7 bases. Trimming cost V 6 bases and J 2 bases; bases outside gene matches: 3. Germline-derived CDR1 and CDR2 are SNHLY and FYNNEI. The CDR3 sequence is 13 residues long. The CDR3 nucleotides are TGTGCCAGCAGGGACAGGATGCAAGAGACCCAGTACTTC. It translates to CASRDRMQETQYF.

Only a few counts were recorded for this clonotype. The gene calls are TRBV20-1 and TRBJ2-7; possible D gene TRBD2, 5 bases. CDR1 is DFQATT and CDR2 is SNEGSKA in the germline V gene (reference sequence). CDR3 length equals 11 residues. V dropped 6 bases and J dropped 6 bases, with 12 bases sitting between them. The DNA of the CDR3 is TGCAGTGCCGTCACGGGGAGCGAGCAGTACTTC. Encoded protein: CSAVTGSEQYF.

This clonotype was seen a handful of times. The CDR3 coding sequence is TGTGCCAGCAGCTTCGACAGAAATTATGGCTACACCTTC. This translates into CASSFDRNYGYTF. The V and J genes are TRBV2 and TRBJ1-2, with D tentatively TRBD1 (5 bases). The germline CDR1 and CDR2 sequences are SNHLY and FYNNEI. The CDR3 consists of 13 residues. Trimming left V 6 bases short and J 5 bases short, with 13 bases between.

There are many counts of this clonotype. This chain connects TRBV3-1 to TRBJ2-1, with a tentative D call TRBD2 (6 bases). The V and J ends lost 5 bases and 3 bases respectively, with 14 bases between them. The CDR3 is made up of 15 amino acids. Germline V CDR1 and CDR2: LGHDT, YNNKEL (reference sequence). CDR3 in DNA: TGTGCCAGCAGCTCTCCGGGACTTATCTACAATGAGCAGTTCTTC. Encoded protein: CASSSPGLIYNEQFF.

This clonotype was observed a few times. V is TRBV27 and J is TRBJ2-7; 8 bases agree with TRBD2. V was clipped by 2 bases and J by 3 bases; unmatched bases: 0. This CDR3 has 13 residues. Per the germline V gene, CDR1 is MNHEY and CDR2 is SMNVEV (reference sequence). CDR3: CASSLRGGYEQYF. Here the CDR3 DNA reads TGTGCCAGCAGTTTACGGGGGGGCTACGAGCAGTACTTC.

V gene TRBV6-1 combines with J gene TRBJ1-1, with a tentative D call TRBD1 (6 bases). The length of the CDR3 is 14 residues. Between the trimmed V and J ends, which lost 7 bases and 5 bases, there was a span of 17 bases. CDR1 is MNHNS and CDR2 is SASEGT in the germline V gene. The CDR3 region has the DNA TGTGCCAGCATCGAAACGGGGGGCTGGACTGAAGCTTTCTTT. Translation gives CASIETGGWTEAFF.

This clonotype appeared many times. The chain has TRBV24-1 and TRBJ2-3, with D possibly being TRBD2 (5 bases). This CDR3 region has 14 residues. Germline-derived CDR1 and CDR2 are KGHDR and SFDVKD. V was trimmed by 10 bases and J by 0 bases, leaving 13 bases between them. The CDR3 DNA follows: TGTGCCACTGCATCACGGGATAGCACAGATACGCAGTATTTT. Translating gives CATASRDSTDTQYF.

This chain links TRBV7-9 with TRBJ2-2; D is undetermined. V dropped 5 bases and J dropped 4 bases, with 11 bases sitting between them. The CDR3 runs 14 residues. Germline CDR1 SEHNR, CDR2 FQNEAQ (reference sequence). The CDR3 DNA is TGTGCCAGCAGCCCCGTCCTTGTCACCGGGGAGCTGTTTTTT. Protein product: CASSPVLVTGELFF.

This clonotype was recorded a few times. CDR3 nucleotides: TGCGCCAGCAGTACCGGGACAGGTACTTACACTGAAGCTTTCTTT. This translates into CASSTGTGTYTEAFF. The rearrangement links TRBV5-1 to TRBJ1-1; 8 nucleotides align to TRBD1. The J segment lost 3 bases and the V segment lost 5 bases, leaving 9 bases of the junction unmatched. Germline V gene data show CDR1 as SGHRS and CDR2 as YFSETQ. This CDR3 has 15 amino acids.

This clonotype has only a few counts. The rearrangement uses TRBV7-9 and TRBJ1-2; 10 bases are a match to TRBD1. CDR3 size: 18 residues. Germline CDR1 reads SEHNR; CDR2 reads FQNEAQ (reference sequence). V lost 5 bases to trimming and J lost 2 bases; unmatched junction nucleotides: 14. The CDR3 spells CASSAWRTGTGDNYGYTF. The CDR3, as DNA: TGTGCCAGCAGCGCCTGGAGAACCGGGACAGGGGACAACTATGGCTACACCTTC. The full variable domain, rest sourced from reference TRBV7-9 and TRBJ1-2, is DTGVSQNPRHKITKRGQNVTFRCDPISEHNRLYWYRQTLGQGPEFLTYFQNEAQLEKSRLLSDRFSAERPKGSFSTLEIQRTEQGDSAMYLCASSAWRTGTGDNYGYTFGSGTRLTVV.

This clonotype was picked up many times. The gene calls are TRBV5-1 and TRBJ2-1; 9 nucleotides align to TRBD1. The CDR3 spans 15 residues. V lost 1 base, J lost 8 bases, and 7 bases stayed unmatched. Germline V CDR1 and CDR2: SGHRS, YFSETQ. CDR3 in amino acids: CASSLSGQGVDEQFF. The CDR3 DNA follows: TGCGCCAGCAGCTTGTCGGGACAGGGTGTGGATGAGCAGTTCTTC.

A few counts support this clonotype. V gene TRBV9 combines with J gene TRBJ2-5; D possibly corresponds to TRBD1 (6 bases). Trimming removed 0 bases from V and 4 bases from J, with 16 bases in between. The CDR3 is 16 residues long. CDR1 and CDR2 (germline): SGDLS, YYNGEE. In nucleotides, the CDR3 is TGTGCCAGCAGCGTAGGTCGAAACAGGGAGACAGAGACCCAGTACTTC. This sequence encodes CASSVGRNRETETQYF.

J is TRBJ2-1 and V is TRBV18, with no clear D. There are 14 residues in the CDR3. V dropped 0 bases and J dropped 9 bases, with 12 bases sitting between them. Germline loops: CDR1 KGHSH, CDR2 LQKENI. The CDR3 here is CASSPPSGVGEQFF. CDR3 nucleotides: TGTGCCAGCTCACCACCCTCGGGCGTAGGTGAGCAGTTCTTC.

This clonotype was observed a handful of times. The chain recombines TRBV6-6 with TRBJ2-7; possible D gene TRBD2, 5 bases. Deletions cut 0 bases from V and 12 bases from J, with 12 bases between. The CDR3 is 12 amino acids. Germline V gives CDR1 MNHNY, CDR2 SVGAGI (reference sequence). In nucleotides, the CDR3 is TGTGCCAGCAGTTACTCGGCGGATACTAGGTACTTC. This sequence encodes CASSYSADTRYF.

This clonotype was seen ten or more times. One end of the junction fails to match germline, which may point to a read error. The rearrangement links TRBV12-3 or TRBV12-4 to TRBJ1-5; D gene ambiguous. The CDR3 sequence is 13 residues long. CDR3 in amino acids: CAGSLTDDQPQHF. For the CDR3, the DNA is TGTGCCGGCAGTTTAACAGACGATCAGCCCCAGCATTTT.

CDR3 DNA: TGTGCCAGCGGGAACCACGAGCAGTACTTC. The encoded protein is CASGNHEQYF. The chain is built from TRBV6-2 or TRBV6-3 and TRBJ2-7; D is undetermined. CDR1 and CDR2 (germline): MNHEY, SVGEGT. The CDR3 sequence is 10 residues long. The V end lost 8 bases, the J end lost 5 bases, and 7 bases lay between the germline ends.

This clonotype appeared a few times. The chain carries TRBV3-1 and TRBJ1-2, with 8 nucleotides matching TRBD1. This CDR3 spans 15 amino acids. V lost 4 bases to trimming and J lost 6 bases; unmatched junction nucleotides: 10. Germline V gives CDR1 LGHDT, CDR2 YNNKEL (reference sequence). The CDR3 sequence: CASSPTGEGFHGYTF. DNA of the CDR3: TGTGCCAGCAGCCCGACAGGGGAAGGGTTCCATGGCTACACCTTC.